The entry that follows covers one TCR beta chain sequence. What it binds is unknown. TCRdb's table, derived via immunoSEQ multiplex PCR, lists solely in-frame clones and lacks some. The data show 9,500 to 15,000 clones, less than 75% seen once. ViraFEST assay sequencing came after antigen-specific CD4+ T cells were expanded with viral peptide pools. The authors isolated CD4+ T cells after ten to eleven days of culture. Of the BNT162b2 and mRNA-1273 vaccines, participants received two doses of one or the other. This sample was taken from a study of vaccination effects on CD4 cells after COVID-19. The CDR3 contains 11 residues. Germline loops: CDR1 SGHNT, CDR2 YYREEE (reference sequence). Trimming took 4 bases from V and 2 from J, leaving 2 bases between them.

Sequenced here: CD4+ T cells from PBMCs cultured with SARS-CoV-2 spike peptides, sampled after COVID-19 vaccination. V gene TRBV5-4 combines with J gene TRBJ2-3; D unresolved. The clonotype comes from a human donor who received a COVID-19 vaccine. The CDR3 region has the DNA TGTGCCAGCAGCATCACAGATACGCAGTATTTT. Residues: CASSITDTQYF.